This T cell receptor (beta chain) is drawn from a study of molecular identifiers for immune sequencing clone quantification. Background on the study: Four of five RNA aliquots from approximately 22,000 or 94,000 naive CD8 T cells were sequenced.

The CDR3 consists of 13 residues. Germline V gene sequence: CDR1 SGHDN, CDR2 FVKESK. The V gene end was trimmed by 4 bases and the J gene end by 2 bases; junction bases not matched to a gene: 1. MiXCR, applied by TCRdb to the PCR reads, yields one record per CDR3 protein. This sample yields more than 300,000 distinct CDR3 sequences, of which about 21% are seen a single time; roughly 0.86% belongs to the top ten. Study-wide results and limits: Clone sizes that are highly expanded could be underestimated when identical TCR molecules share a barcode.

This clonotype has at least ten counts. Its antigen remains unidentified. This clonotype originated in a human donor in good health. Some libraries in this study had Jurkat cell RNA spiked in. The specimen sequenced was naive CD8+ T cells from blood, with Jurkat cell RNA spiked in. Subset denoted: FACS-sorted CD8+CD4-CCR7+CD45RA+ naive T cells. J is TRBJ1-2 and V is TRBV14; 7 nucleotides agree with TRBD1. CDR3 region: CASSPTGNYGYTF. Written as DNA, the CDR3 is TGTGCCAGCAGCCCGACAGGGAACTATGGCTACACCTTC.